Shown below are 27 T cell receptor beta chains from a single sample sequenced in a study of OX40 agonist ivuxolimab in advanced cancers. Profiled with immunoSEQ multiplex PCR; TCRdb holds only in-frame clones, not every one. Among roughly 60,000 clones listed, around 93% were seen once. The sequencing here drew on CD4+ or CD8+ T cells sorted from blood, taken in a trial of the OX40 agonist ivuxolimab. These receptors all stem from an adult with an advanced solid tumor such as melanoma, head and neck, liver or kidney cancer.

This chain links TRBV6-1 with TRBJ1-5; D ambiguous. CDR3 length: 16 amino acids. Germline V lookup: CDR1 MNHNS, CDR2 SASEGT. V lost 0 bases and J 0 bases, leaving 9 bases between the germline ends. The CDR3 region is CASSEAGSRSNQPQHF. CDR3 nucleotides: TGTGCCAGCAGTGAAGCTGGAAGCCGTAGCAATCAGCCCCAGCATTTT.

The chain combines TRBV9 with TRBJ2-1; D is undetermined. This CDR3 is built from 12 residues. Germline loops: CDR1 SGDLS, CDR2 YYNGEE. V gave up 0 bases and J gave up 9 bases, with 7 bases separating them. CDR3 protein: CASSVVIGEQFF. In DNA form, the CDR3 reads TGTGCCAGCAGCGTAGTGATCGGTGAGCAGTTCTTC.

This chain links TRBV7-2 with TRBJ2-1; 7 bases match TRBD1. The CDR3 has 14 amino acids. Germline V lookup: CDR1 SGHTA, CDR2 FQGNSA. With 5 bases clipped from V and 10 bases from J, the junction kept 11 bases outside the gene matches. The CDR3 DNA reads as TGTGCCAGCAGCGTCCAACAGGGGCTTGGGGAGCAGTTCTTC. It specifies CASSVQQGLGEQFF.

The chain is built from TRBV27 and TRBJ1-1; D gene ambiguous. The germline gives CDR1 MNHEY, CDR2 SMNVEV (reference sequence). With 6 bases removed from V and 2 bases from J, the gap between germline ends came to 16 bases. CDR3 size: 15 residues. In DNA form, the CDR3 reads TGTGCCAGCAGACCCTCAGCAGGCCAAAACACTGAAGCTTTCTTT. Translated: CASRPSAGQNTEAFF.

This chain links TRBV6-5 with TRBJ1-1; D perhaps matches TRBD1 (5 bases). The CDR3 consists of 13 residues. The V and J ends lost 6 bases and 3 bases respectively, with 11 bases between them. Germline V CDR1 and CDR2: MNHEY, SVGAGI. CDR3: CASSPRGDTEAFF. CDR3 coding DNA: TGTGCCAGCAGCCCTCGAGGGGACACTGAAGCTTTCTTT.

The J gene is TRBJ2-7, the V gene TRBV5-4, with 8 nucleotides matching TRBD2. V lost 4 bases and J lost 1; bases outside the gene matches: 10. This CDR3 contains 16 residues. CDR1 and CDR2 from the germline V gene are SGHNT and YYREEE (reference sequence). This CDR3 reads CASSLGSGSKSYEQYF. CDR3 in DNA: TGTGCCAGCAGCCTGGGGAGCGGGAGTAAGTCCTACGAGCAGTACTTC.

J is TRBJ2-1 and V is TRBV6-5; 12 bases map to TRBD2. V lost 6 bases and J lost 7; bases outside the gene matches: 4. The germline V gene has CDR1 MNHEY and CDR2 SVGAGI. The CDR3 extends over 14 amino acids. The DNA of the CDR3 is TGTGCCAGCAGACCTAGCGGGAGGGTAAATGAGCAGTTCTTC. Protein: CASRPSGRVNEQFF.

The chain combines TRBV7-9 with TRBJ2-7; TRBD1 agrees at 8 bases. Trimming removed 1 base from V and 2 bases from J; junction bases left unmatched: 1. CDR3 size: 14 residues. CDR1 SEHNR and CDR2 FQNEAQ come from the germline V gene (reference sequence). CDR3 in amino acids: CASSLGTGTYEQYF. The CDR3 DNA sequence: TGTGCCAGCAGCTTAGGGACAGGGACCTACGAGCAGTACTTC.

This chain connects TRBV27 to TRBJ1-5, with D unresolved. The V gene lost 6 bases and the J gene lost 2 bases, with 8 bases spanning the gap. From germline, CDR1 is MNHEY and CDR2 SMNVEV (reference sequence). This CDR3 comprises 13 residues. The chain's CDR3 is CASREQRNQPQHF. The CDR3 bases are TGTGCCAGCAGGGAACAGCGCAATCAGCCCCAGCATTTT.

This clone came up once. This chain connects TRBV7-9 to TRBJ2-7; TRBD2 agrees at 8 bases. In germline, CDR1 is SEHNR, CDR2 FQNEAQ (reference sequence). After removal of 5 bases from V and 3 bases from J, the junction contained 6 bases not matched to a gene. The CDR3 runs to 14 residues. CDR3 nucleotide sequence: TGTGCCAGCAGCCCTCTGAGCGGGAGCTACGAGCAGTACTTC. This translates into CASSPLSGSYEQYF. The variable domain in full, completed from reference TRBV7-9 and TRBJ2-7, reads DTGVSQNPRHKITKRGQNVTFRCDPISEHNRLYWYRQTLGQGPEFLTYFQNEAQLEKSRLLSDRFSAERPKGSFSTLEIQRTEQGDSAMYLCASSPLSGSYEQYFGPGTRLTVT.

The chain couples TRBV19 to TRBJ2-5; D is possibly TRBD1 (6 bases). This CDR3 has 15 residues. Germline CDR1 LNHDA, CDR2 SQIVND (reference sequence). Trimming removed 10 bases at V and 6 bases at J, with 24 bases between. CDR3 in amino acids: CATAAGAGPRKTQYF. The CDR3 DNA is TGTGCCACCGCCGCAGGGGCGGGCCCGCGTAAGACCCAGTACTTC.

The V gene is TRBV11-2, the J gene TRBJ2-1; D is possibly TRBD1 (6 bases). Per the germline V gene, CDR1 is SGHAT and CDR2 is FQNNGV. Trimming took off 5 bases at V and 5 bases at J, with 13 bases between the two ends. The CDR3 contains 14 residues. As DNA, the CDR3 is TGTGCCAGCAGCCTTGGGGGCGCTCACAATGAGCAGTTCTTC. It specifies CASSLGGAHNEQFF.

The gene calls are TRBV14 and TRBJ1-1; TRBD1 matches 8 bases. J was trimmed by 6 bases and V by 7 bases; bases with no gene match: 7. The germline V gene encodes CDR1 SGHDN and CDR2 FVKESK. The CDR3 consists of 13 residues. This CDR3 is CASKVRTGSEAFF. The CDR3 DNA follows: TGTGCCAGCAAAGTCAGGACAGGGTCTGAAGCTTTCTTT. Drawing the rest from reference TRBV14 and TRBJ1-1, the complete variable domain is EAGVTQFPSHSVIEKGQTVTLRCDPISGHDNLYWYRRVMGKEIKFLLHFVKESKQDESGMPNNRFLAERTGGTYSTLKVQPAELEDSGVYFCASKVRTGSEAFFGQGTRLTVV.

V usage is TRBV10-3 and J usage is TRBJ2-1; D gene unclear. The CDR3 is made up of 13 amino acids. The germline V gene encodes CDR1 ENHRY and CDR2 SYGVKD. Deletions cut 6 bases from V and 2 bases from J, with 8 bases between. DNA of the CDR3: TGTGCCATCAGGGCTAGTCCCTACAATGAGCAGTTCTTC. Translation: CAIRASPYNEQFF.

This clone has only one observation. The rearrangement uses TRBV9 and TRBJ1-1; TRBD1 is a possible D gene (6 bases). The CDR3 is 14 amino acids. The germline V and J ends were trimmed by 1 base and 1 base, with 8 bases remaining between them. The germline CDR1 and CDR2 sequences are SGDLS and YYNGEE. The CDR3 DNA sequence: TGTGCCAGCAGCGTACTACAGGGGAACACTGAAGCTTTCTTT. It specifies CASSVLQGNTEAFF.

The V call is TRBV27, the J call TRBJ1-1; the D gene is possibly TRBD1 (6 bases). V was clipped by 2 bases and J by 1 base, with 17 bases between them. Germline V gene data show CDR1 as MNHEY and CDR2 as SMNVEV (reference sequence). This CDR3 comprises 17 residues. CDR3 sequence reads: CASSLPRQVRGNTEAFF. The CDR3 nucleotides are TGTGCCAGCAGTTTACCCCGACAGGTCAGAGGGAACACTGAAGCTTTCTTT.

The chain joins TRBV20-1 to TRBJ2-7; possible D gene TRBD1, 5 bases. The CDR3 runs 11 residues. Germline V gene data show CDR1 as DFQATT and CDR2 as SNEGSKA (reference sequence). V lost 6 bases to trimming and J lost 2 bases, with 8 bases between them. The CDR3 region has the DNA TGCAGTGCCCCCAGGGCCTACGAGCAGTACTTC. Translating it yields CSAPRAYEQYF.

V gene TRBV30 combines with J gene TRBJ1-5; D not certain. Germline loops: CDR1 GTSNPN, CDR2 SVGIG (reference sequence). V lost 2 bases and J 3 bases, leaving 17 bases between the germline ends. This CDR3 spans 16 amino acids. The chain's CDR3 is CAWSHKMTLANQPQHF. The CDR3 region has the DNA TGTGCCTGGAGTCACAAGATGACCCTAGCCAATCAGCCCCAGCATTTT.

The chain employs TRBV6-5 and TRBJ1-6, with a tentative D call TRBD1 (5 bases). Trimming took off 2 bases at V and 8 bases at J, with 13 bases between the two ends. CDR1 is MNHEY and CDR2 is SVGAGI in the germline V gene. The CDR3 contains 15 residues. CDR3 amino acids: CASSYDSLRDSPLHF. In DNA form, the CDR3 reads TGTGCCAGCAGTTACGACAGCCTCCGGGATTCACCCCTCCACTTT.

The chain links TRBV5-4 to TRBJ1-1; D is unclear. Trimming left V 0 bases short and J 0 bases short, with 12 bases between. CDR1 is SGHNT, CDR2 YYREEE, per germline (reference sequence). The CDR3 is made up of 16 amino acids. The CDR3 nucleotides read TGTGCCAGCAGCTTGGCTTTAACCGGGATGAACACTGAAGCTTTCTTT. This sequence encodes CASSLALTGMNTEAFF.

The CDR3 here is CASSLEGTGSNSPLHF. As DNA, the CDR3 is TGTGCCAGCAGCTTAGAGGGGACAGGGTCTAATTCACCCCTCCACTTT. The rearrangement joins TRBV7-2 to TRBJ1-6; 9 positions agree with TRBD1. The CDR3 spans 16 residues. The trim removed 1 base at V and 6 bases at J, leaving 4 bases unmatched. The germline V gene encodes CDR1 SGHTA and CDR2 FQGNSA.

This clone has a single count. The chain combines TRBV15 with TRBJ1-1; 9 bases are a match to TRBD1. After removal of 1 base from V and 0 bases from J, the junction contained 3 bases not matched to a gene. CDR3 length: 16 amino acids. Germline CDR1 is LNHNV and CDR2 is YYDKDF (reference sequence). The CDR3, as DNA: TGTGCCACCAGCAGAGGGGGGACAGGGCTGAACACTGAAGCTTTCTTT. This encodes CATSRGGTGLNTEAFF. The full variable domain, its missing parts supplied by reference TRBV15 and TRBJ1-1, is DAMVIQNPRYQVTQFGKPVTLSCSQTLNHNVMYWYQQKSSQAPKLLFHYYDKDFNNEADTPDNFQSRRPNTSFCFLDIRSPGLGDTAMYLCATSRGGTGLNTEAFFGQGTRLTVV.

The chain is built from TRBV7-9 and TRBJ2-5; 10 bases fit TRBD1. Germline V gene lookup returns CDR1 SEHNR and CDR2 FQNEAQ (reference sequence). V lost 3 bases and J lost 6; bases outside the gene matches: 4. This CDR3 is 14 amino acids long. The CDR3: CASSLTGGEKTQYF. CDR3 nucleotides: TGTGCCAGCAGCTTGACAGGGGGCGAAAAGACCCAGTACTTC.

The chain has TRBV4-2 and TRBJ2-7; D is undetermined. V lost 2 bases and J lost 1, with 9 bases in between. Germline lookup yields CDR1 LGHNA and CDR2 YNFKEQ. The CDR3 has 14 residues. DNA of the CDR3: TGTGCCAGCAGCCAAAGGGTGGCTTCCTACGAGCAGTACTTC. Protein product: CASSQRVASYEQYF.

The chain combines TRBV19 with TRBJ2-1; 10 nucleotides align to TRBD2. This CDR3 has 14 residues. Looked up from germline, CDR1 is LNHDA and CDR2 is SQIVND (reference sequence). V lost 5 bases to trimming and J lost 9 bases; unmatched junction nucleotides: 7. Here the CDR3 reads CASSPRTSGGEQFF. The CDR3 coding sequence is TGTGCCAGTAGTCCACGGACTAGCGGCGGTGAGCAGTTCTTC.

The CDR3 sequence is CASSLAGTGDEKLFF. The CDR3 DNA reads TGCGCCAGCAGCTTGGCCGGGACAGGGGATGAAAAACTGTTTTTT. The rearrangement joins TRBV5-1 to TRBJ1-4; 10 bases match TRBD1. The CDR3 contains 15 residues. After removal of 0 bases from V and 6 bases from J, the junction contained 2 bases not matched to a gene. The germline gives CDR1 SGHRS, CDR2 YFSETQ.

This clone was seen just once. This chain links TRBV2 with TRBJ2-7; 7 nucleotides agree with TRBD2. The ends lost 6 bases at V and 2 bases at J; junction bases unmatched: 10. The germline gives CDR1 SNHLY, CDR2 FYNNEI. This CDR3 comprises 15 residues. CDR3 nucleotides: TGTGCCAGCAGCGAGGGGCTAGCGGAACCCTACGAGCAGTACTTC. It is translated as CASSEGLAEPYEQYF.